The rows below give T cell receptor beta chains drawn from one sample of a study of blood T cell repertoires in COVID-19. Repertoires were generated with immunoSEQ multiplex PCR, while TCRdb's copy carries only in-frame clones and drops some. The sample has roughly 190,000 clones, roughly nine tenths seen once. The sequenced material came from peripheral blood. Receptors were obtained from a woman older than 75 in a cohort sampled during active or convalescent COVID-19. The CDR3 runs from the conserved cysteine through the conserved F or W. Fields, in order: clone size, D gene, V gene, J gene, CDR3 DNA, CDR3 protein. The D gene is left open where the match is weak. Where a row states a size, it is once, few, many or the class of an expanded clone; other rows omit it.

clone_size: NA
d_call: TRBD1
v_call: TRBV5-5
j_call: TRBJ1-2
cdr3_nt: TGTGCCAGCAGCTTGGCGGTGACAGGGGGCTCTGGCTACACCTTC
cdr3_aa: CASSLAVTGGSGYTF

clone_size: NA
d_call: TRBD2
v_call: TRBV24-1
j_call: TRBJ2-3
cdr3_nt: TGTGCCACCAGTGATCCTAGCGGGATATCAGATACGCAGTATTTT
cdr3_aa: CATSDPSGISDTQYF

clone_size: NA
d_call: NA
v_call: TRBV7-9
j_call: TRBJ1-1
cdr3_nt: TGTGCCAGCGCTTCGACTCTTAACACTGAAGCTTTCTTT
cdr3_aa: CASASTLNTEAFF

clone_size: NA
d_call: TRBD1
v_call: TRBV7-9
j_call: TRBJ2-5
cdr3_nt: TGTGCCAGCAGCTTTCGCGGACTGGGACAGACCGCCCAAGAGACCCAGTACTTC
cdr3_aa: CASSFRGLGQTAQETQYF

clone_size: few
d_call: NA
v_call: TRBV15
j_call: TRBJ1-5
cdr3_nt: TGTGCCACCCGGGCAGGGTCCACCAATCAGCCCCAGCATTTT
cdr3_aa: CATRAGSTNQPQHF

clone_size: NA
d_call: NA
v_call: TRBV6-5
j_call: TRBJ2-7
cdr3_nt: TGTGCCAGCAGCCAACAGGATTCCTACGAGCAGTACTTC
cdr3_aa: CASSQQDSYEQYF

clone_size: NA
d_call: TRBD2
v_call: TRBV5-6
j_call: TRBJ2-5
cdr3_nt: TGTGCCAGCAGCGGGGGACTAGCGGAGACCCAGTACTTC
cdr3_aa: CASSGGLAETQYF

clone_size: NA
d_call: NA
v_call: TRBV5-6
j_call: TRBJ2-2
cdr3_nt: TGTGCCAGCAGCTTACTTGTGGGCAGACCGAACACCGGGGAGCTGTTTTTT
cdr3_aa: CASSLLVGRPNTGELFF

clone_size: NA
d_call: NA
v_call: TRBV27
j_call: TRBJ2-6
cdr3_nt: TGTGCCAGCAACGCCCAAGCGGTCCCGGGGGGGGCCAACGTCCTGACTTTC
cdr3_aa: CASNAQAVPGGANVLTF

clone_size: NA
d_call: NA
v_call: TRBV11-2
j_call: TRBJ2-2
cdr3_nt: TGTGCCAGCAGCTTTGGACAGGGCGGGAGCGCCGGGGAGCTGTTTTTT
cdr3_aa: CASSFGQGGSAGELFF

clone_size: NA
d_call: NA
v_call: TRBV9
j_call: TRBJ2-6
cdr3_nt: TGTGCCAGCAGCGCACGGCCGACAGCTAAAAGCTCTGGGGCCAACGTCCTGACTTTC
cdr3_aa: CASSARPTAKSSGANVLTF

clone_size: once
d_call: NA
v_call: TRBV6-2/TRBV6-3
j_call: TRBJ1-5
cdr3_nt: TGTGCCAGCAGTTATTCGTACCAGGGAGGGAGCAATCAGCCCCAGCATTTT
cdr3_aa: CASSYSYQGGSNQPQHF

clone_size: once
d_call: TRBD2
v_call: TRBV6-2/TRBV6-3
j_call: TRBJ2-3
cdr3_nt: TGTGCCAGCAGCCGTACTAGCGGGGCGGGGGCTACGCAGTATTTT
cdr3_aa: CASSRTSGAGATQYF

clone_size: NA
d_call: NA
v_call: TRBV5-8
j_call: TRBJ2-1
cdr3_nt: TGTGCCAGCAGCTCCCTCGGCAGGGTAACCTACAATGAGCAGTTCTTC
cdr3_aa: CASSSLGRVTYNEQFF

clone_size: NA
d_call: NA
v_call: TRBV6-1
j_call: TRBJ1-5
cdr3_nt: TGTGCCAGCAGTGAGTCTGTTTTCTATGGTCAGCCCCAGCATTTT
cdr3_aa: CASSESVFYGQPQHF

clone_size: NA
d_call: NA
v_call: TRBV18
j_call: TRBJ1-1
cdr3_nt: TGTGCCAGCTCACCACAACGGGTCTCGAACACTGAAGCTTTCTTT
cdr3_aa: CASSPQRVSNTEAFF

clone_size: NA
d_call: TRBD2
v_call: TRBV6-1
j_call: TRBJ2-3
cdr3_nt: TGTGCCAGCAGTGAGGGCCCCGGACTAGCCCTAGGGGTGGATACGCAGTATTTT
cdr3_aa: CASSEGPGLALGVDTQYF

clone_size: NA
d_call: NA
v_call: TRBV11-3
j_call: TRBJ2-1
cdr3_nt: TGTGCCAGCAGCAATAGGCGGCGTGGCAGCTCCTACAATGAGCAGTTCTTC
cdr3_aa: CASSNRRRGSSYNEQFF